Listed below are T cell receptor beta chains from one sample, sequenced in a study of T cells after yellow fever vaccination. TCRdb reanalysed the 5' RACE reads using MiXCR and keeps one entry per CDR3 protein. The profile covers around 230,000 distinct CDR3 sequences, with 6.5% to 7.5% appearing a single time and 1.1% taken by the ten largest. This specimen was CD4+ T cells sorted from PBMCs, taken on the day of the yellow fever booster vaccination. All receptors derive from a man younger than 45 who received the YFV17D yellow fever vaccine. Each CDR3 is given with its conserved first and last residue. Each record gives: CDR3 protein, CDR3 DNA, clone size, V gene, J gene, D gene, CDR3 length. A D gene is named only where the DNA matches it firmly. Rows give clone size only sometimes, using once, few, many, or a class for an expanded clone.

cdr3_aa: CAISAGDSANEKLFF
cdr3_nt: TGTGCCATCAGTGCGGGGGATTCGGCTAATGAAAAACTGTTTTTT
clone_size: many
v_call: TRBV10-3
j_call: TRBJ1-4
d_call: .
cdr3_length: 15

cdr3_aa: CASSSTISENIQYF
cdr3_nt: TGTGCCAGTAGTAGCACGATTAGCGAAAACATTCAGTACTTC
clone_size: few
v_call: TRBV19
j_call: TRBJ2-4
d_call: .
cdr3_length: 14

cdr3_aa: CATSGPTDTQYF
cdr3_nt: TGTGCCACCAGTGGTCCCACAGATACGCAGTATTTT
clone_size: many
v_call: TRBV24-1
j_call: TRBJ2-3
d_call: .
cdr3_length: 12

cdr3_aa: CASSAPSGRVIQVYEQYF
cdr3_nt: TGCGCCAGCAGCGCCCCTAGCGGGAGGGTCATCCAGGTTTACGAGCAGTACTTC
clone_size: .
v_call: TRBV10-1
j_call: TRBJ2-7
d_call: TRBD2
cdr3_length: 18

cdr3_aa: CASSPMTSGYNEQFF
cdr3_nt: TGTGCCAGCTCACCAATGACTAGCGGGTACAATGAGCAGTTCTTC
clone_size: few
v_call: TRBV18
j_call: TRBJ2-1
d_call: TRBD2
cdr3_length: 15

cdr3_aa: CASSPGQGINEQFF
cdr3_nt: TGTGCCAGCTCACCGGGCCAGGGGATAAATGAGCAGTTCTTC
clone_size: few
v_call: TRBV18
j_call: TRBJ2-1
d_call: .
cdr3_length: 14

cdr3_aa: CASSLGGDRGTDTQYF
cdr3_nt: TGTGCCAGCAGCTTGGGAGGGGACAGGGGCACAGATACGCAGTATTTT
clone_size: few
v_call: TRBV5-4
j_call: TRBJ2-3
d_call: TRBD1
cdr3_length: 16

cdr3_aa: CSVAAGNTEAFF
cdr3_nt: TGCAGCGTTGCAGCGGGGAACACTGAAGCTTTCTTT
clone_size: few
v_call: TRBV29-1
j_call: TRBJ1-1
d_call: .
cdr3_length: 12

cdr3_aa: CASSLKGGTDTQYF
cdr3_nt: TGCGCCAGCAGCTTAAAGGGGGGGACGGATACGCAGTATTTT
clone_size: .
v_call: TRBV5-1
j_call: TRBJ2-3
d_call: .
cdr3_length: 14

cdr3_aa: CASSSTGVASRFF
cdr3_nt: TGCGCCAGCAGCTCGACAGGGGTGGCGTCTAGGTTCTTC
clone_size: many
v_call: TRBV5-1
j_call: TRBJ2-1
d_call: TRBD1
cdr3_length: 13

cdr3_aa: CATSRVGTPGTGELFF
cdr3_nt: TGTGCCACCAGCAGAGTGGGGACTCCCGGGACCGGGGAGCTGTTTTTT
clone_size: many
v_call: TRBV15
j_call: TRBJ2-2
d_call: .
cdr3_length: 16

cdr3_aa: CASKFRTSGSALSYEQYF
cdr3_nt: TGTGCCAGCAAATTTCGGACTAGCGGGAGCGCACTCTCCTACGAGCAGTACTTC
clone_size: many
v_call: TRBV6-2/TRBV6-3
j_call: TRBJ2-7
d_call: TRBD2
cdr3_length: 18

cdr3_aa: CASSPGRWWRYYEQYF
cdr3_nt: TGTGCCAGCAGCCCAGGGAGATGGTGGCGATACTACGAGCAGTACTTC
clone_size: many
v_call: TRBV5-6
j_call: TRBJ2-7
d_call: .
cdr3_length: 16

cdr3_aa: CASTDLEGRAYNEQFF
cdr3_nt: TGTGCCAGCACCGACCTCGAGGGGAGAGCCTACAATGAGCAGTTCTTC
clone_size: many
v_call: TRBV3-1
j_call: TRBJ2-1
d_call: .
cdr3_length: 16

cdr3_aa: CSSRGVLYNEQFF
cdr3_nt: TGCAGCTCCAGGGGGGTCCTCTACAATGAGCAGTTCTTC
clone_size: many
v_call: TRBV29-1
j_call: TRBJ2-1
d_call: .
cdr3_length: 13

cdr3_aa: CASRTPVGLGTEAFF
cdr3_nt: TGTGCCAGCAGAACCCCAGTGGGCCTAGGGACTGAAGCTTTCTTT
clone_size: many
v_call: TRBV6-2/TRBV6-3
j_call: TRBJ1-1
d_call: .
cdr3_length: 15

cdr3_aa: CASSVDGGRAYEQYF
cdr3_nt: TGTGCCAGCAGCGTAGATGGGGGGCGGGCCTACGAGCAGTACTTC
clone_size: .
v_call: TRBV9
j_call: TRBJ2-7
d_call: .
cdr3_length: 15

cdr3_aa: CASRGDLGNEQFF
cdr3_nt: TGTGCCAGCAGGGGGGATCTGGGGAATGAGCAGTTCTTC
clone_size: few
v_call: TRBV6-6
j_call: TRBJ2-1
d_call: .
cdr3_length: 13

cdr3_aa: CASSPQLGTEQFF
cdr3_nt: TGTGCCAGCAGCCCGCAACTAGGAACCGAGCAGTTCTTC
clone_size: few
v_call: TRBV7-6
j_call: TRBJ2-1
d_call: .
cdr3_length: 13

cdr3_aa: CASSGRTGGSGELFF
cdr3_nt: TGTGCCAGCAGCGGCCGGACAGGAGGGTCCGGGGAGCTGTTTTTT
clone_size: .
v_call: TRBV5-4
j_call: TRBJ2-2
d_call: .
cdr3_length: 15

cdr3_aa: CASSAFGSVSYEQYF
cdr3_nt: TGCGCCAGCAGTGCATTCGGTAGCGTCAGCTACGAGCAGTACTTC
clone_size: few
v_call: TRBV10-2
j_call: TRBJ2-7
d_call: .
cdr3_length: 15

cdr3_aa: CASSRHYPFAGGVSYEQYF
cdr3_nt: TGTGCCAGCAGCCGACACTACCCTTTCGCGGGAGGGGTATCCTACGAGCAGTACTTC
clone_size: .
v_call: TRBV11-2
j_call: TRBJ2-7
d_call: TRBD2
cdr3_length: 19

cdr3_aa: CSVRQGANQPQHF
cdr3_nt: TGCAGCGTCCGACAGGGGGCGAACCAGCCCCAGCATTTT
clone_size: few
v_call: TRBV29-1
j_call: TRBJ1-5
d_call: TRBD1
cdr3_length: 13

cdr3_aa: CSATTGAETQYF
cdr3_nt: TGCAGTGCTACCACAGGGGCAGAGACCCAGTACTTC
clone_size: many
v_call: TRBV20-1
j_call: TRBJ2-5
d_call: TRBD1
cdr3_length: 12

cdr3_aa: CASSRDQKETQYF
cdr3_nt: TGTGCCAGCAGTAGGGACCAGAAAGAGACCCAGTACTTC
clone_size: many
v_call: TRBV12-3/TRBV12-4
j_call: TRBJ2-5
d_call: .
cdr3_length: 13

cdr3_aa: CASSTTGSGYTF
cdr3_nt: TGCGCCAGCAGCACCACAGGGTCTGGCTACACCTTC
clone_size: few
v_call: TRBV5-1
j_call: TRBJ1-2
d_call: .
cdr3_length: 12

cdr3_aa: CATSRDRGSNQPQHF
cdr3_nt: TGTGCCACCAGCAGAGATAGGGGGAGCAATCAGCCCCAGCATTTT
clone_size: .
v_call: TRBV15
j_call: TRBJ1-5
d_call: .
cdr3_length: 15

cdr3_aa: CASSLVVNTGELFF
cdr3_nt: TGTGCCAGCAGCTTAGTGGTGAACACCGGGGAGCTGTTTTTT
clone_size: many
v_call: TRBV7-9
j_call: TRBJ2-2
d_call: .
cdr3_length: 14

cdr3_aa: CASSLGQARYEQYF
cdr3_nt: TGCGCCAGCAGCTTGGGGCAGGCCCGCTACGAGCAGTACTTC
clone_size: .
v_call: TRBV5-1
j_call: TRBJ2-7
d_call: .
cdr3_length: 14

cdr3_aa: CASSVPPGRSSYEQYF
cdr3_nt: TGTGCCAGCAGCGTGCCCCCGGGACGGTCCTCCTACGAGCAGTACTTC
clone_size: few
v_call: TRBV7-8
j_call: TRBJ2-7
d_call: .
cdr3_length: 16

cdr3_aa: CASRSGQTNTGELFF
cdr3_nt: TGTGCCAGCAGGTCCGGACAGACGAACACCGGGGAGCTGTTTTTT
clone_size: few
v_call: TRBV9
j_call: TRBJ2-2
d_call: .
cdr3_length: 15

cdr3_aa: CASSPWEGGDEQYF
cdr3_nt: TGTGCCAGCAGTCCCTGGGAAGGCGGAGACGAGCAGTACTTC
clone_size: .
v_call: TRBV12-3/TRBV12-4
j_call: TRBJ2-7
d_call: .
cdr3_length: 14

cdr3_aa: CSARDRIRRAEGYTF
cdr3_nt: TGCAGTGCTAGAGATCGTATCCGGCGAGCCGAAGGCTACACCTTC
clone_size: few
v_call: TRBV20-1
j_call: TRBJ1-2
d_call: .
cdr3_length: 15

cdr3_aa: CASSLRASGRNEQFF
cdr3_nt: TGTGCCAGCAGCTTAAGGGCTAGCGGGAGGAACGAGCAGTTCTTC
clone_size: .
v_call: TRBV7-3
j_call: TRBJ2-1
d_call: TRBD2
cdr3_length: 15

cdr3_aa: CASSLVIQSLSENGYTF
cdr3_nt: TGTGCCAGCAGCTTAGTCATCCAGAGCCTATCGGAGAATGGCTACACCTTC
clone_size: many
v_call: TRBV7-8
j_call: TRBJ1-2
d_call: .
cdr3_length: 17

cdr3_aa: CASSPSWTSGGDTQYF
cdr3_nt: TGTGCCAGCAGTCCCTCCTGGACTAGCGGAGGTGATACGCAGTATTTT
clone_size: .
v_call: TRBV7-9
j_call: TRBJ2-3
d_call: TRBD2
cdr3_length: 16

cdr3_aa: CASSRYGGGGTEAFF
cdr3_nt: TGTGCCAGCAGTCGTTACGGCGGGGGTGGGACTGAAGCTTTCTTT
clone_size: .
v_call: TRBV5-6
j_call: TRBJ1-1
d_call: .
cdr3_length: 15

cdr3_aa: CASSSGTGDPFQHF
cdr3_nt: TGTGCCAGCAGCTCCGGGACAGGGGACCCGTTTCAGCATTTT
clone_size: few
v_call: TRBV5-5
j_call: TRBJ1-5
d_call: TRBD1
cdr3_length: 14

cdr3_aa: CASSLPLSAGDNEQFF
cdr3_nt: TGTGCCAGCAGCTTACCGCTATCGGCAGGGGACAATGAGCAGTTCTTC
clone_size: .
v_call: TRBV7-9
j_call: TRBJ2-1
d_call: .
cdr3_length: 16

cdr3_aa: CASSPSPSSGNEQYF
cdr3_nt: TGTGCCAGCAGCCCGTCCCCGAGTTCTGGGAACGAGCAGTACTTC
clone_size: .
v_call: TRBV7-2
j_call: TRBJ2-7
d_call: .
cdr3_length: 15